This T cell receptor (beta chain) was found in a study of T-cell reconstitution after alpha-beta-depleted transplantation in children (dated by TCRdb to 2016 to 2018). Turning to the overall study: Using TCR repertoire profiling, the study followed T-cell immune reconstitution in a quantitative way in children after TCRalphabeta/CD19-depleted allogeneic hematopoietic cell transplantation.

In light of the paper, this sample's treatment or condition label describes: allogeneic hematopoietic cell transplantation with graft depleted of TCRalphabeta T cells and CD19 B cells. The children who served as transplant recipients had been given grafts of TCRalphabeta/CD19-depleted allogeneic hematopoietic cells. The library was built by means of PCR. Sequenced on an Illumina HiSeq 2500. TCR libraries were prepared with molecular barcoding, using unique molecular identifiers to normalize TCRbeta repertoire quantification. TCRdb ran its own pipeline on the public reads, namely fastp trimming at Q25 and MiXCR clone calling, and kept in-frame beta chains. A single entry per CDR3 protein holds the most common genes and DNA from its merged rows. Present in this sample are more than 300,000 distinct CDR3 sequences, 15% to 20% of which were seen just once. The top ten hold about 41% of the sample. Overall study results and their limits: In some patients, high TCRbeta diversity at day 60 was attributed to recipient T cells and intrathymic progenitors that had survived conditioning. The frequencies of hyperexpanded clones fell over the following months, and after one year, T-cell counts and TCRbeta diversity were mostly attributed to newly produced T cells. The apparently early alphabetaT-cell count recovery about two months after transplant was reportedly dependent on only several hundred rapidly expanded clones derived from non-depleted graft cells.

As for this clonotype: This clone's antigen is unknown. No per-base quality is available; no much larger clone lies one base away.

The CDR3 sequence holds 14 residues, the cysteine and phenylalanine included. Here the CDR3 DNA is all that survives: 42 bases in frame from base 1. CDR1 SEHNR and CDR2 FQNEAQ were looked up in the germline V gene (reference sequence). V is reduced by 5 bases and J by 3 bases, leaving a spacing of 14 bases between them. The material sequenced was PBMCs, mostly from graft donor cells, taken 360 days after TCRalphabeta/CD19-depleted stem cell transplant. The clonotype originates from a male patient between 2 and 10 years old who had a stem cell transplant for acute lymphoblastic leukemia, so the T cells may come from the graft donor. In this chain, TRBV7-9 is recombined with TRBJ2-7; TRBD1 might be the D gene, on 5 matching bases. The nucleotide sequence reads TGTGCCAGCAGCGCTGGCCTCAGGGACTACGAGCAGTACTTC. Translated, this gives CASSAGLRDYEQYF.